Below are 8 T cell receptor beta chains sequenced from a single sample in a study of low-dose radiotherapy and immunotherapy resistance in tumors. Sample time point: after trial treatment. Indicated treatment: LDRT plus nivolumab, ipilimumab, low-dose cyclophosphamide and aspirin (RACIN trial). Primers targeting TRAV and TRBV primed first-strand cDNA, covering alpha and beta chains. Using a constant-region primer together with a V-primer adapter, TCRs were subjected to 20 to 25 PCR cycles of amplification. TCRdb reprocessed the reads with MiXCR, giving one entry per CDR3 protein. Of tens of thousands of distinct CDR3 sequences listed, approximately 22% are singletons. The source was PBMCs, collected after low-dose radiotherapy plus immunotherapy. Every receptor here comes from a female donor with ovarian cancer.

There are many counts of this clonotype. The chain couples TRBV5-5 to TRBJ1-6; TRBD1 might be the D (6 bases). V was pared by 4 bases and J by 7 bases, with 12 bases between. There are 14 residues in the CDR3. In germline, CDR1 is SGHKS, CDR2 YYEKEE (reference sequence). The CDR3 is CASSPGTLNSPLHF. The CDR3 DNA reads TGTGCCAGCAGCCCCGGGACACTCAATTCACCCCTCCACTTT.

Points on this clonotype: A far bigger clonotype differs at one base, so this is likely a read error. V is TRBV28 and J is TRBJ2-6; tentative D call: TRBD1 (5 bases). Looked up from germline, CDR1 is MDHEN and CDR2 is SYDVKM. The CDR3 sequence is 16 residues long. Written as DNA, the CDR3 is TGTGCCAGCAGCCAAGTGCTGGGCTCTGGGGCCAACGTCCTGCCTTTC. Translation gives CASSQVLGSGANVLPF.

In this sample, this clonotype turned up many times. The chain carries TRBV5-1 and TRBJ2-7, with a tentative D call TRBD2 (7 bases). Between the trimmed V and J ends, which lost 2 bases and 4 bases, there was a span of 16 bases. CDR3 length: 15 amino acids. CDR1 is SGHRS, CDR2 YFSETQ, per germline. The DNA for the CDR3 is TGCGCCAGCAGCTTTGGGCCGGGGGGCCCGTACGAGCAGTACTTC. This gives the protein CASSFGPGGPYEQYF.

This clonotype was seen repeatedly, ten times or more. CDR3 protein: CASSSPYEQYF. CDR3 DNA: TGTGCCAGCAGCTCCCCCTACGAGCAGTACTTC. V is TRBV13 and J is TRBJ2-7; no clear D. Trimming stripped 4 bases from V and 2 bases from J, with 3 bases between. Germline CDR1 and CDR2: PRHDT and FYEKMQ (reference sequence). This CDR3 is built from 11 residues.

To note about this clonotype: Possible read error: a much larger clone is one base away. This sequence joins TRBV20-1 and TRBJ1-1; 12 bases map to TRBD1. Germline V gives CDR1 DFQATT, CDR2 SNEGSKA (reference sequence). V lost 1 base to trimming and J lost 4 bases; unmatched junction nucleotides: 10. The CDR3 contains 17 residues. The chain's CDR3 is CSARVYPGQGASTEAFF. Here the CDR3 DNA reads TGCAGTGCTAGAGTTTACCCGGGACAGGGGGCGAGCACTGAAGCTTTCTTT.

Many counts were recorded for this clonotype. The chain is built from TRBV19 and TRBJ2-2; TRBD2 matches 7 bases. The germline V gene encodes CDR1 LNHDA and CDR2 SQIVND (reference sequence). This CDR3 region has 20 residues. V shed 5 bases and J 6 bases; nucleotides not matched to a gene: 24. CDR3 sequence: CASSWKRDSPGIRRPGELFF. The CDR3 DNA sequence: TGTGCCAGTAGTTGGAAGCGGGATTCACCGGGGATCCGACGGCCCGGGGAGCTGTTTTTT.

This clonotype was picked up many times. The V call is TRBV6-2 or TRBV6-3, the J call TRBJ2-3; 9 bases are a match to TRBD2. The germline V gene encodes CDR1 MNHEY and CDR2 SVGEGT. The length of the CDR3 is 15 residues. The V segment lost 7 bases and the J segment 3 bases; nucleotides outside the gene matches: 8. CDR3 amino acids: CASMRRRGGTDTQYF. Here the CDR3 DNA reads TGTGCCAGCATGCGAAGGCGGGGGGGGACAGATACGCAGTATTTT.

The chain joins TRBV7-9 to TRBJ2-1; no definite D call. Looked up from germline, CDR1 is SEHNR and CDR2 is FQNEAQ (reference sequence). V was cut by 1 base and J by 0 bases, with 10 bases left in between. CDR3 size: 16 residues. The CDR3 bases are TGTGCCAGCAGCTTAGTGGCCAGGAGCTCCTACAATGAGCAGTTCTTC. As protein: CASSLVARSSYNEQFF. Based on the CDR3 plus reference TRBV7-9 and TRBJ2-1, the full variable domain is DTGVSQNPRHKITKRGQNVTFRCDPISEHNRLYWYRQTLGQGPEFLTYFQNEAQLEKSRLLSDRFSAERPKGSFSTLEIQRTEQGDSAMYLCASSLVARSSYNEQFFGPGTRLTVL.